This TCR beta chain comes out of a study of blood T cell repertoires in COVID-19 (dated by TCRdb to 2020 to 2022). Regarding the research as a whole: Samples covering the acute and convalescent phases of COVID-19 were provided by collaborators in the United States, Italy and Spain. The material from the prospective study consisted of cDNA or gDNA derived from T cells, B-cell-depleted T cells, or PBMCs. Deeply sampled blood TCRbeta repertoires from subjects exposed to, actively infected with, or recovered from COVID-19 were included in the dataset. The repertoires were released in a freely available public database meant as a resource for research on the immune response to SARS-CoV-2. The samples were drawn from the first 160 participants of the ongoing ImmuneRACE study and from 950 to 1,500 subjects provided by 6 global collaborators. Nearly every sample came with metadata listing a de-identified subject ID, COVID-19 status, age in years and sex. Where available, HLA class I and class II types were obtained from metadata supplied by the sample provider rather than from assay-based typing. Points the paper makes about the study in general: The quantity of clinical and demographic metadata differed by source and by participant and was supplied without curation.

Samples from volunteer blood donors who had recovered from COVID-19 were contributed by a second Seattle source. The collaborating institutions used their own protocols to collect whole blood in K2EDTA tubes. For TCRbeta analysis, collaborator samples were shipped as frozen whole blood, as isolated PBMCs, or as DNA extracted from either sample type. For CDR1 and CDR2, the germline V gene (reference sequence) lists LNHDA and SQIVND. The cysteine opens and the phenylalanine closes a CDR3 of 15 amino acids. The sequence is cut down to CDR3 DNA, 45 bases in frame from base 1. Germline trimming: 5 bases from V, 4 bases from J; junction bases outside gene matches: 7. TCRbeta CDR3 regions were amplified from genomic DNA by means of the immunoSEQ Assay, a bias-controlled multiplex PCR. In the authors' own workflow: Nucleated cell counts per sample were estimated from amplification of reference gene primers within the assay. To quantify the absolute abundance of each unique TCRbeta CDR3 rearrangement, sequence reads were collapsed and filtered. For each sample, productive Simpson clonality was calculated as the square root of Simpson's diversity index across productive rearrangements. This is the immuneACCESS table as TCRdb keeps it, with only in-frame sequences that have V and J called. A part of the clones is gone; compared with another copy, unresolved V genes explain less than half, and the rest is unexplained. The DNA gave D and trimming, while V, J and clone size come from that table. The sample yields 190,000 or so clones; about 87% were counted once. Clones ranked in the top ten supply 6.2% of the sample.

Remarks on this clone: Its antigen is unknown. No base quality values were provided; no much bigger clone lies one nucleotide off.

The TCR was taken from a man aged 60 to 75 who had recovered from COVID-19. Sequencing was done on a sample of peripheral blood. The sequence joins TRBV19 to TRBJ1-1, with 10 bases aligning to TRBD1. The CDR3 region reads CASSSLGTGVTEAFF. The nucleotide sequence reads as follows: TGTGCCAGTAGTTCCCTCGGGACAGGGGTCACTGAAGCTTTCTTT.